Below, 14 T cell receptor beta chains from the same sample are listed, as sequenced in a study of T cell responses to AZD1222 COVID-19 vaccine. Assay: immunoSEQ multiplex PCR; the TCRdb copy retains only in-frame clones and omits some. The repertoire holds tens of thousands of clones, with about 80% as singletons. The source material was peripheral blood, sampled 28 days after the second AZD1222 dose. Receptors were obtained from an adult who received the AZD1222 COVID-19 vaccine.

The rearrangement joins TRBV28 to TRBJ2-2; TRBD1 aligns across 9 bases. V was pared by 6 bases and J by 7 bases, with 6 bases of the junction left unmatched. The CDR3 is 14 amino acids. Germline values: CDR1 MDHEN, CDR2 SYDVKM. The CDR3 bases are TGTGCCAGCAGGCGGACAGGGGCGGGCGGGGAGCTGTTTTTT. It translates to CASRRTGAGGELFF.

V gene TRBV5-1 combines with J gene TRBJ1-1, with 12 bases aligning to TRBD1. J lost 9 bases, V lost 0 bases, and 6 bases had no gene match. CDR3 length: 15 residues. CDR1 and CDR2 (germline): SGHRS, YFSETQ. The CDR3 DNA is TGCGCCAGCAGCTTGGAGGGGACAGGGGGCACGCAAGCTTTCTTT. Amino acid sequence: CASSLEGTGGTQAFF.

The genes are TRBV10-3 and TRBJ2-7; D is perhaps TRBD1 (5 bases). Germline V gene data show CDR1 as ENHRY and CDR2 as SYGVKD. The CDR3 is 14 amino acids. V lost 0 bases, J lost 2 bases, and 8 bases lay in between. The CDR3 nucleotides are TGTGCCATCAGTGAGTCGACAGAGGCCTACGAGCAGTACTTC. Translation: CAISESTEAYEQYF.

The CDR3 DNA sequence: TGTGCCAGCAGTGAACCTCAGGTCGAGGTGGAGAACACTGAAGCTTTCTTT. It translates to CASSEPQVEVENTEAFF. The chain is built from TRBV25-1 and TRBJ1-1; D not resolved. Looked up from germline, CDR1 is MGHDK and CDR2 is SYGVNS. V was cut by 2 bases and J by 1 base, with 17 bases left in between. The CDR3 contains 17 residues.

J is TRBJ1-2 and V is TRBV28, with 9 nucleotides matching TRBD1. The CDR3 is 15 residues long. Germline trimming cut 4 bases from V and 4 bases from J; bases unmatched to any gene: 7. The germline V gene encodes CDR1 MDHEN and CDR2 SYDVKM. The CDR3 sequence: CASSSPTGGSYGYTF. CDR3 coding DNA: TGTGCCAGCAGTTCCCCCACAGGGGGCAGCTATGGCTACACCTTC.

The chain is built from TRBV21-1 and TRBJ2-2. TRBV21-1 is classified as a pseudogene. The CDR3 consists of 16 residues. The CDR3 DNA follows: TGTGCCAGCAGCCCGGGACCACCCCAATACACCGGGGAGCTGTTTTTT. Its protein is CASSPGPPQYTGELFF.

The chain links TRBV28 to TRBJ1-2, with D perhaps matching TRBD1 (5 bases). The CDR3 contains 16 residues. CDR1 MDHEN and CDR2 SYDVKM come from the germline V gene. The V end was cut by 5 bases, the J end by 5 bases, with 21 bases between. CDR3 coding DNA: TGTGCCAGCAGTATTCCCGAGGGGACGGCCTTATATGGCTACACCTTC. Translation: CASSIPEGTALYGYTF.

The chain's CDR3 is CASSPGVDTEAFF. Written as DNA, the CDR3 is TGTGCCAGCTCACCGGGGGTGGACACTGAAGCTTTCTTT. The rearrangement links TRBV18 to TRBJ1-1; tentative D call: TRBD1 (5 bases). Trimming took off 3 bases at V and 3 bases at J, with 8 bases between the two ends. The CDR3 length is 13 residues. Germline CDR1 is KGHSH and CDR2 is LQKENI.

This clone was counted a few times. The chain has TRBV18 and TRBJ2-1; D is possibly TRBD1 or TRBD2 (5 bases each). Germline CDR1 reads KGHSH; CDR2 reads LQKENI. The V end was cut by 4 bases, the J end by 2 bases, with 6 bases between. This CDR3 has 13 residues. The CDR3 DNA follows: TGTGCCAGCTCACAGGGACCCTACAATGAGCAGTTCTTC. Translation gives CASSQGPYNEQFF. The full variable domain, rest sourced from reference TRBV18 and TRBJ2-1, is NAGVMQNPRHLVRRRGQEARLRCSPMKGHSHVYWYRQLPEEGLKFMVYLQKENIIDESGMPKERFSAEFPKEGPSILRIQQVVRGDSAAYFCASSQGPYNEQFFGPGTRLTVL.

This sequence joins TRBV29-1 and TRBJ1-2, with a tentative D call TRBD1 (6 bases). The V gene lost 6 bases and the J gene lost 4 bases, with 18 bases spanning the gap. The germline V gene has CDR1 SQVTM and CDR2 ANQGSEA. The CDR3 length is 14 residues. The CDR3, as DNA: TGCAGCGTCGGGGACCACGGGGACATCTATGGCTACACCTTC. This sequence encodes CSVGDHGDIYGYTF.

This clone has just a few counts. The chain uses TRBV7-2 and TRBJ2-1; maybe TRBD2 (6 bases). This CDR3 has 15 residues. Germline V gene data show CDR1 as SGHTA and CDR2 as FQGNSA. Trimming cost V 1 base and J 0 bases, with 7 bases left between them. CDR3 loop: CASSLERASYNEQFF. The CDR3 nucleotides read TGTGCCAGCAGCTTAGAGCGGGCCTCCTACAATGAGCAGTTCTTC.

V gene TRBV19 combines with J gene TRBJ2-1; D is undetermined. Germline V gives CDR1 LNHDA, CDR2 SQIVND (reference sequence). This CDR3 is built from 14 residues. The V end lost 10 bases, the J end lost 9 bases, and 22 bases lay between the germline ends. This CDR3 reads CATINNPGFSEQFF. The DNA for the CDR3 is TGTGCCACCATCAACAACCCTGGTTTTAGTGAGCAGTTCTTC.

The chain combines TRBV19 with TRBJ1-3; D is unclear. Germline values: CDR1 LNHDA, CDR2 SQIVND (reference sequence). This CDR3 has 13 amino acids. Trimming removed 7 bases from V and 0 bases from J, with 7 bases in between. In nucleotides, the CDR3 is TGTGCCAGTACCTCGGACTCTGGAAACACCATATATTTT. Protein: CASTSDSGNTIYF.

The V and J genes are TRBV20-1 and TRBJ1-1; D not certain. The CDR3 spans 12 residues. The ends were cut back, 3 bases at V and 7 bases at J, with 12 bases in the middle. CDR1 DFQATT and CDR2 SNEGSKA come from the germline V gene (reference sequence). The CDR3 loop reads CSASLPGVEAFF. CDR3 bases: TGCAGTGCTAGTCTTCCCGGGGTTGAAGCTTTCTTT.